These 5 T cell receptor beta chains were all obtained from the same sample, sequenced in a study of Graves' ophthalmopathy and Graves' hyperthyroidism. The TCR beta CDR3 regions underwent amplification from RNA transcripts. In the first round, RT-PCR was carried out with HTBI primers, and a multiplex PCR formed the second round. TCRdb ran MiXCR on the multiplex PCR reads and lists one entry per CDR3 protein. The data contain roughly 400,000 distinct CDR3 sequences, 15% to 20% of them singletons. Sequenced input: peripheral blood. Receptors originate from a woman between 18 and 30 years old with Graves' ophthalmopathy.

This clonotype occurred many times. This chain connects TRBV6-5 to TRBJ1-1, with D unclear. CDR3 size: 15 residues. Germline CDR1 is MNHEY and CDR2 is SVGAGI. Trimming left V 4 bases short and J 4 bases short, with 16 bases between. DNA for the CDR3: TGTGCCAGCAGTTCCGGGATCGGTAGAGTCACTGAAGCTTTCTTT. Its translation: CASSSGIGRVTEAFF.

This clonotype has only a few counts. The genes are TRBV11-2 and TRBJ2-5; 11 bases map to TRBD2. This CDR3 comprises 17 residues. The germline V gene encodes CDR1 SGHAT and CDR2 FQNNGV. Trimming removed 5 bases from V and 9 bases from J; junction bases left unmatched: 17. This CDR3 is CASSTKALAGGPGAQYF. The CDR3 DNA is TGTGCCAGCAGCACTAAAGCCCTAGCGGGGGGCCCGGGGGCCCAGTACTTC.

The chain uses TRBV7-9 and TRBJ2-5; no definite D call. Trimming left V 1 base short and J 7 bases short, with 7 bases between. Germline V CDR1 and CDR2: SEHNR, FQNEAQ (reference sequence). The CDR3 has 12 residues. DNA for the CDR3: TGTGCCAGCAGCTTAGAGGGCCGGACCCAGTACTTC. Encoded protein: CASSLEGRTQYF.

The chain's CDR3 is CASSLELGGLASYEQYF. The CDR3 nucleotides are TGCGCCAGCAGCTTGGAGTTGGGCGGGTTGGCTTCCTACGAGCAGTACTTC. The chain combines TRBV5-1 with TRBJ2-7, with TRBD2 as a possible D gene (5 bases). This CDR3 has 17 amino acids. Trimming left V 0 bases short and J 1 base short, with 17 bases between. Per germline, CDR1 SGHRS and CDR2 YFSETQ.

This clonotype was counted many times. This CDR3 is CASGSQGTGTGELFF. CDR3 coding DNA: TGTGCCAGCGGCTCGCAAGGGACGGGGACCGGGGAGCTGTTTTTT. V usage is TRBV7-9 and J usage is TRBJ2-2; D tentatively fits TRBD1 or TRBD2 (5 bases each). Looked up from germline, CDR1 is SEHNR and CDR2 is FQNEAQ (reference sequence). The V end lost 8 bases, the J end lost 5 bases, and 18 bases lay between the germline ends. The CDR3 has 15 residues.